The table lists the clone carrying this TCR beta chain with a few counts. The source of the sample is a study of long-term antiretroviral therapy in people with HIV. This CDR3 spans 13 amino acids. The V end was cut by 5 bases, the J end by 4 bases, with 12 bases between. The germline V gene has CDR1 KGHSH and CDR2 LQKENI. They ran version v3.0 of the immunoSEQ assay at survey level. Produced via immunoSEQ multiplex PCR; TCRdb's table is partial and in-frame only. The sample contains about 36,000 clones, roughly 80% of which appear only once. The chain has TRBV18 and TRBJ2-7; the D call may be TRBD1 or TRBD2 (7 bases each). The clonotype originates from a man under 40 with HIV. The sequences come from unsorted PBMCs, collected 3.4 years after starting antiretroviral therapy. In DNA form, the CDR3 reads TGTGCCAGCTCAGACAGGGAGGGGTACGAGCAGTACTTC. This gives the protein CASSDREGYEQYF.